This T cell receptor (beta chain) stems from a study of blood T cell repertoires in COVID-19. Clones were sequenced by immunoSEQ multiplex PCR, and TCRdb holds only the in-frame ones, with some missing. Altogether approximately 160,000 clones are present, approximately 84% being singletons, with the ten largest covering 7%. For recovered donors of Cohort 3, there were two negative PCRs, clearance, or symptom resolution. The sequence came from a woman between 50 and 59 years old who had recovered from COVID-19. Sequences were obtained from PBMCs or T cells enriched from blood (not recorded which).

CDR3 in DNA: TGTGCCAGTTCACAGGGGGCGATTCAGCCCCAGCATTTT. This codes for CASSQGAIQPQHF. This chain joins TRBV19 and TRBJ1-5; 9 bases line up with TRBD1. CDR1 LNHDA and CDR2 SQIVND come from the germline V gene (reference sequence). V lost 8 bases to trimming and J lost 6 bases; unmatched junction nucleotides: 5. This CDR3 spans 13 amino acids. The full variable domain, its missing parts supplied by reference TRBV19 and TRBJ1-5, is DGGITQSPKYLFRKEGQNVTLSCEQNLNHDAMYWYRQDPGQGLRLIYYSQIVNDFQKGDIAEGYSVSREKKESFPLTVTSAQKNPTAFYLCASSQGAIQPQHFGDGTRLSIL.